This is a list of T cell receptor beta chains from one sample in a study of T cell responses to AZD1222 COVID-19 vaccine. The repertoire was sequenced with immunoSEQ multiplex PCR; TCRdb's copy has only in-frame clones and lacks some. The sample contains about 130,000 clones, roughly 80% of which appear only once. The input for sequencing was peripheral blood, taken on day 0 of AZD1222 vaccination. Receptors originate from an adult in good health. CDR3s include the opening cysteine and the closing phenylalanine or tryptophan. D genes are given only for firm matches. Clone size, where shown, is once, few, many, or a class for clones that have expanded.

J gene	V gene	D gene	clone size	CDR3 DNA	CDR3 protein
TRBJ2-7	TRBV15	NA	NA	TGTGCCACCAGCCGAGGGATGAGGGACCTACGTAGTCCGAGGACTTACGAGCAGTACTTC	CATSRGMRDLRSPRTYEQYF
TRBJ1-1	TRBV15	TRBD1	NA	TGTGCCACCAGCATCCTCACAGGGGGCGCGGACACTGAAGCTTTCTTT	CATSILTGGADTEAFF
TRBJ1-6	TRBV7-2	NA	NA	TGTGCCAGCAGCTTAGTGGGCCTTTCCCCTAATTCACCCCTCCACTTT	CASSLVGLSPNSPLHF
TRBJ2-5	TRBV5-1	TRBD1	NA	TGCGCCAGCAACTTGAAACAGGGGCCTGCCCAAGAGACCCAGTACTTC	CASNLKQGPAQETQYF
TRBJ1-5	TRBV21-1	NA	NA	TGTGCCAGCAGCAAAAGGGGCAGCAATCAGCCCCAGCATTTT	CASSKRGSNQPQHF
TRBJ1-1	TRBV20-1	NA	NA	TGCAGTGCCCGGCAGGGCGCTGAAGCTTTCTTT	CSARQGAEAFF
TRBJ1-3	TRBV24-1	NA	NA	TGTGCCACCAGTGCGACGGGTGACTCTGGAAACACCATATATTTT	CATSATGDSGNTIYF
TRBJ1-1	TRBV3-1/TRBV3-2	NA	NA	TGTGCCAGCAGCCAATTGGTGGGGGAAGCTTTCTTT	CASSQLVGEAFF
TRBJ1-1	TRBV15	TRBD1	NA	TGTGCCACCAGCAGTCACACAGGGGGAGTAAGGACTGAAGCTTTCTTT	CATSSHTGGVRTEAFF
TRBJ2-1	TRBV6-5	NA	NA	TGTGCCAGCATTCGGGACGGGAGCTCCTACAATGAGCAGTTCTTC	CASIRDGSSYNEQFF
TRBJ1-2	TRBV12-3/TRBV12-4	TRBD1	NA	TGTGCCAGCGGGCCGGGCAGGGGGACTGGCTACACCTTC	CASGPGRGTGYTF
TRBJ1-2	TRBV7-9	NA	NA	TGTGCCAGCAGCACAGGACCGGCTAAGGATGGCTACACCTTC	CASSTGPAKDGYTF
TRBJ2-7	TRBV7-8	NA	once	TGTGCCAGCAGCTTCTCCACCGGGACACCCTACGAGCAGTACTTC	CASSFSTGTPYEQYF
TRBJ1-6	TRBV5-6	NA	NA	TGTGCCAGCAGCTTGGAAGGAACAGGGATGGGATCACCCCTCCACTTT	CASSLEGTGMGSPLHF
TRBJ1-5	TRBV27	NA	NA	TGTGCCAGCAGTTTAAGAGATAGCAATCAGCCCCAGCATTTT	CASSLRDSNQPQHF
TRBJ1-6	TRBV5-6	TRBD1	few	TGTGCCAGCAGCTTAACAGGGGGTGGTTCACCCCTCCACTTT	CASSLTGGGSPLHF
TRBJ2-1	TRBV24-1	TRBD1	NA	TGTGCCACCGGCCTGACAGGGGTCGTCGGTGAGCAGTTCTTC	CATGLTGVVGEQFF
TRBJ2-6	TRBV28	NA	once	TGTGCCAGCAGTTTATTGGGGGTGGCTGGGGCCAACGTCCTGACTTTC	CASSLLGVAGANVLTF
TRBJ1-6	TRBV5-4	NA	NA	TGTGCCAGCAGCTCCGGGACTCAGAGCTCCTATAATTCACCCCTCCACTTT	CASSSGTQSSYNSPLHF
TRBJ1-4	TRBV2	NA	NA	TGTGCCAGCAGGGCGGCCGCCTCTAATGAAAAACTGTTTTTT	CASRAAASNEKLFF
TRBJ1-2	TRBV19	TRBD1	NA	TGTGCCAGCTTACCCGGGACAGGGGGAGGGTATGGCTACACCTTC	CASLPGTGGGYGYTF
TRBJ2-7	TRBV30	TRBD1	NA	TGTGCTTTCCGGACAGGGGACATCTACGAGCAGTACTTC	CAFRTGDIYEQYF
TRBJ2-2	TRBV24-1	TRBD2	NA	TGTGCCACCGCCACTAGCGGGGGCACCGGGGAGCTGTTTTTT	CATATSGGTGELFF
TRBJ1-4	TRBV7-2	TRBD1	NA	TGTGCCAGCAGCTTAACAGGGGGGGAAAAACTGTTTTTT	CASSLTGGEKLFF
TRBJ2-7	TRBV3-1/TRBV3-2	TRBD1	NA	TGTGCCAGCAGCCTTCAGGGGGCGTCCTACGAGCAGTACTTC	CASSLQGASYEQYF
TRBJ2-3	TRBV5-4	TRBD1	once	TGTGCCAGCAGCTGGACAGGGAAAGAAGTGACAGATACGCAGTATTTT	CASSWTGKEVTDTQYF
TRBJ2-1	TRBV5-1	NA	NA	TGCGCCAGCAGCTCTGTGGGTCCTAAACAGGGTGTCACCCTCTTC	CASSSVGPKQGVTLF
TRBJ1-1	TRBV29-1	NA	NA	TGCAGCGTTGAAGTTGGGGGAAGCACTGAAGCTTTCTTT	CSVEVGGSTEAFF
TRBJ1-2	TRBV29-1	NA	NA	TGCAGCGTTGGGGGTAGCTATGGCTACACCTTC	CSVGGSYGYTF
TRBJ1-5	TRBV5-8	TRBD1	NA	TGTGCCAGCTTGGACAGGGAGACCAATCAGCCCCAGCATTTT	CASLDRETNQPQHF
TRBJ2-1	TRBV4-2	NA	medium-sized	TGTGCCAGCAGCTTCGAAGGGGGAACCTACAATGAGCAGTTCTTC	CASSFEGGTYNEQFF
TRBJ2-5	TRBV5-1	NA	NA	TGCGCCAGCAGCTTGACGTTACTGATGGAGACCCAGTACTTC	CASSLTLLMETQYF
TRBJ1-2	TRBV28	NA	NA	TGTGCCAGCAATCGCGGGGAGACTCGGGATGGCTACACCTTC	CASNRGETRDGYTF
TRBJ2-1	TRBV7-9	TRBD1	few	TGTGCCAGCACCTCCGGGACAGGGGATCCCTATGAGCAGTTCTTC	CASTSGTGDPYEQFF
TRBJ1-2	TRBV7-9	TRBD1	NA	TGTGCCAGCAGCCAGGGGGACAGGGGGCCTTCTAACTATGGCTACACCTTC	CASSQGDRGPSNYGYTF
TRBJ2-1	TRBV9	TRBD2	few	TGTGCCAGCAGCGTAGTAGCGGGTAGATACAATGAGCAGTTCTTC	CASSVVAGRYNEQFF
TRBJ1-1	TRBV5-5	NA	NA	TGTGCCAGCAGTAGCAGGGGCGTCCCTGAAGCTTTCTTT	CASSSRGVPEAFF
TRBJ1-1	TRBV2	TRBD1	NA	TGTGCCAGCAGTGAAATTGCAGGGGGGAACACTGAAGCTTTCTTT	CASSEIAGGNTEAFF
TRBJ1-5	TRBV7-2	NA	NA	TGTGCCAGCAGCTTAGCGCAGGGTCAGCCCCAGCATTTT	CASSLAQGQPQHF
TRBJ2-2	TRBV19	NA	few	TGTGCCAGTTCCCCGATTTTTCGTAGGAGTGGGGAGCTGTTTTTT	CASSPIFRRSGELFF
TRBJ2-3	TRBV19	NA	NA	TGTGCCAGTAGTAATCGGAGAGGAGTCACAGATACGCAGTATTTT	CASSNRRGVTDTQYF
TRBJ1-3	TRBV5-1	NA	NA	TGCGCCAGCAGCTCCGGGACACCTGGAAACACCATATATTTT	CASSSGTPGNTIYF
TRBJ2-4	TRBV20-1	NA	NA	TGCAGTTCGGACAGCAAAAACATTCAGTACTTC	CSSDSKNIQYF
TRBJ2-1	TRBV7-8	NA	NA	TGTGCCAGCAGCTTAGCGGCAGATTACAATGAGCAGTTCTTC	CASSLAADYNEQFF
TRBJ1-1	TRBV6-5	NA	NA	TGTGCCAGCAGTTACTTTAATAGAGGAGAAGCTTTCTTT	CASSYFNRGEAFF
TRBJ2-3	TRBV11-2	TRBD1	NA	TGTGCCAGCAGGCCGTTGGGGACAGGGGCAGATACGCAGTATTTT	CASRPLGTGADTQYF
TRBJ1-1	TRBV9	NA	once	TGTGCCAGCAGCGTAGGTGGGGGAAAAGCTTTCTTT	CASSVGGGKAFF
TRBJ1-2	TRBV9	NA	NA	TGTGCCAGCGGATCGACGGTTAACTATGGCTACACCTTC	CASGSTVNYGYTF
TRBJ2-7	TRBV5-1	NA	NA	TGCGCCAGCAGCCGGACAGTGGCCTACGAGCAGTACTTC	CASSRTVAYEQYF
TRBJ1-2	TRBV28	NA	NA	TGTGCCAGCAGCCTAGGGGGAGGAGTTGGGGCTGGCTACACCTTC	CASSLGGGVGAGYTF
TRBJ2-4	TRBV19	TRBD2	NA	TGTGCCAGTAGTGCCCCCGGGACTAGTCCTTATGTCGGCGTCAAAAACATTCAGTACTTC	CASSAPGTSPYVGVKNIQYF
TRBJ1-2	TRBV5-6	NA	few	TGTGCCAGCAGCTTGCAGTCGCGACCCTATGGCTACACCTTC	CASSLQSRPYGYTF
TRBJ1-3	TRBV5-1	NA	NA	TGCGCCAGCAGGGGAGAGTCAGCCACCTCTGGAAACACCATATATTTT	CASRGESATSGNTIYF